The 11 T cell receptor beta chains below all came from one sample that was sequenced in a study of cytomegalovirus exposure and HLA in healthy donors. It was with 60 Vbeta and 13 Jbeta primers that the PCR ran. Measured with immunoSEQ multiplex PCR; TCRdb has only the in-frame clones, and not every one. The sample carries 100,000 to 150,000 clones, approximately 80% recorded once. The sample consisted of PBMCs. Receptors were obtained from a man aged 45-65 years in good health and CMV-seronegative.

The chain links TRBV25-1 to TRBJ1-2; the match to TRBD1 covers 9 bases. The CDR3 is made up of 16 amino acids. The junction had 6 bases not matched to a gene; V was cut back by 1 base and J by 3 bases. Germline-derived CDR1 and CDR2 are MGHDK and SYGVNS. The CDR3, as DNA: TGTGCCAGCAGTGAATTGGAAGGACAGGGGTACTATGGCTACACCTTC. Translation: CASSELEGQGYYGYTF.

This clone was observed once. The chain employs TRBV2 and TRBJ2-3; D possibly corresponds to TRBD2 (6 bases). The germline CDR1 and CDR2 sequences are SNHLY and FYNNEI. V lost 5 bases to trimming and J lost 1 base, with 13 bases between them. The CDR3 consists of 15 residues. CDR3 loop: CASSRPGERTDTQYF. CDR3 coding DNA: TGTGCCAGCAGTCGCCCGGGGGAACGCACAGATACGCAGTATTTT.

This clone occurred once. V gene TRBV2 combines with J gene TRBJ1-4, with TRBD1 as a possible D gene (6 bases). CDR1 and CDR2 from the germline V gene are SNHLY and FYNNEI. Trimming removed 6 bases from V and 10 bases from J, with 15 bases in between. CDR3 length: 13 residues. The CDR3 region has the DNA TGTGCCAGCAGCGCCGGGACAAGTAGAAAACTGTTTTTT. As protein: CASSAGTSRKLFF.

The genes are TRBV6-1 and TRBJ2-2; D call uncertain. The CDR3 has 13 residues. Trimming cost V 7 bases and J 6 bases, with 12 bases left between them. Germline V gene sequence: CDR1 MNHNS, CDR2 SASEGT. DNA for the CDR3: TGTGCCAGCATTCAGATTGGTGCCGGGGAGCTGTTTTTT. Its translation is CASIQIGAGELFF.

The chain joins TRBV6-1 to TRBJ1-2, with TRBD1 matching 9 bases. V dropped 6 bases and J dropped 6; count of bases not matched to a gene: 8. Germline V gene sequence: CDR1 MNHNS, CDR2 SASEGT. CDR3 length: 14 amino acids. The CDR3 is CASSPLDRGHGYTF. The CDR3 nucleotides read TGTGCCAGCAGCCCTTTGGACAGGGGACATGGCTACACCTTC.

The chain has TRBV7-2 and TRBJ2-1; D remains unclear. Germline assignment: CDR1 SGHTA and CDR2 FQGNSA. With 3 bases removed from V and 8 bases from J, the gap between germline ends came to 8 bases. The CDR3 runs to 12 residues. The CDR3 DNA is TGTGCCAGCAGCTTTTCCGGGTATGAGCAGTTCTTC. Translating gives CASSFSGYEQFF.

The chain carries TRBV9 and TRBJ1-3, with TRBD1 identical over 7 bases. The CDR3 is made up of 18 amino acids. With 2 bases clipped from V and 0 bases from J, the junction kept 11 bases outside the gene matches. Germline assignment: CDR1 SGDLS and CDR2 YYNGEE. This chain's CDR3 is CASSVLSGGFGSGNTIYF. The DNA for the CDR3 is TGTGCCAGCAGCGTCCTCTCAGGGGGTTTCGGCTCTGGAAACACCATATATTTT.

J is TRBJ2-3 and V is TRBV7-6; no firm D call. V gave up 0 bases and J gave up 2 bases, with 21 bases separating them. The CDR3 length is 19 residues. The germline V gene encodes CDR1 SGHVS and CDR2 FNYEAQ. The CDR3 region has the DNA TGTGCCAGCAGCTTAGCAGCAAGCTCCCGGTATAGAGACACAGATACGCAGTATTTT. Protein product: CASSLAASSRYRDTDTQYF.

The chain recombines TRBV28 with TRBJ1-3; D remains unclear. V was clipped by 3 bases and J by 0 bases, with 9 bases between them. Per germline, CDR1 MDHEN and CDR2 SYDVKM. The CDR3 covers 15 residues. The CDR3 bases are TGTGCCAGCAGTTTGGAACAGAGCTCTGGAAACACCATATATTTT. This translates into CASSLEQSSGNTIYF.

The chain combines TRBV5-4 with TRBJ1-2; 8 positions match TRBD1. Germline lookup yields CDR1 SGHNT and CDR2 YYREEE (reference sequence). With V trimmed by 3 bases and J by 2 bases, 6 bases remained unmatched. This CDR3 region has 15 residues. CDR3 sequence reads: CASSSTRQGNYGYTF. CDR3 sequence (DNA): TGTGCCAGCAGCTCTACCCGACAGGGGAACTATGGCTACACCTTC.

The rearrangement uses TRBV7-9 and TRBJ2-1, with 7 positions matching TRBD1. Germline CDR1 reads SEHNR; CDR2 reads FQNEAQ (reference sequence). The CDR3 covers 16 residues. Unmatched junction bases numbered 10, after V lost 3 bases and J lost 5 bases. The CDR3 protein is CASSLTGTAINNEQFF. The CDR3 nucleotides read TGTGCCAGCAGCTTGACCGGGACAGCTATTAACAATGAGCAGTTCTTC.